This T cell receptor beta chain is drawn from a study of Graves' ophthalmopathy and Graves' hyperthyroidism (dated by TCRdb to 2017 to 2018). For the study in its entirety: Hyperthyroidism was defined as stable when no progression to ophthalmopathy occurred within 18 months of follow-up. To explore V-J signatures that separate ophthalmopathy from hyperthyroidism, a discovery set of 95 to 100 patients was enrolled, consisting of about 45 with ophthalmopathy and 55 to 65 with stable hyperthyroidism. In six or seven hyperthyroidism patients, the T-cell repertoires found in thyroid tissue were compared with those found in blood. In total, over 130 blood samples were TCR-sequenced: 43 ophthalmopathy, some 72 hyperthyroidism and some 17 hyperthyroidism-to-ophthalmopathy patients. Once sampling was done, hyperthyroidism patients were given methimazole at a starting dose of 30 mg daily, while ophthalmopathy patients were given high-dose intravenous methylprednisolone. The study used signatures of the TCR beta repertoire to tell Graves' ophthalmopathy apart from Graves' hyperthyroidism and to predict which patients would progress to ophthalmopathy. An independent validation cohort comprised fewer than 20 hyperthyroidism patients and 15 to 17 patients who later progressed from hyperthyroidism to ophthalmopathy.

Regarding this clonotype: Which antigen it targets is not known. No base qualities exist here, and no much larger clone lies one base off it.

Hyperthyroidism patients were newly diagnosed, were aged 18 to 65 years, and had a disease duration under 2 months. Patients with other autoimmune diseases, uncontrolled infections, pregnancy or lactation were excluded. Clinical symptoms, serum thyroxine, TRAb, thyroid ultrasound and orbital computed tomography formed the basis of the diagnosis. Total RNA was extracted with Trizol reagent and quality-checked on an Agilent 2100 Bioanalyzer. Overall study results and their limits: Sample size was not predetermined statistically, and investigators were not blinded to group allocation. The 13-signature model separated ophthalmopathy from stable hyperthyroidism with around 90% sensitivity and about 81% specificity in cross-validation, and 80%/75% in the test set. In validation, the model predicted ophthalmopathy progression with more than 55% sensitivity and roughly 78% specificity; more than ten predicted patients were CT-confirmed with GO in a median of about 6.2 months. Most of the expanded thyroid clonotypes with a frequency above 0.001 were also detected in blood, and it was suggested that the thyroid immune response may be reflected by blood repertoires.

For repertoire sequencing, the TCR beta CDR3 regions were amplified from RNA transcripts. The first round of RT-PCR was done with HTBI primers and the Qiagen OneStep RT-PCR kit, and was followed by a second round of multiplex PCR, then size selection and purification. Sequencing of the libraries was carried out on an Illumina HiSeq2000 in paired-end mode with 100 bp reads. From the authors' description of their analysis: SOAPnuke was used to process the reads, removing any read that contained adapters or uncalled bases, had a mean Phred below 15, or lacked an exact match to the constant primer or identifier. COPE v1.2.5 was used to merge high-quality paired reads. Each unique nucleotide sequence was treated as a clonotype, and MiTCR v1.1 was used to align the clonotypes to the IMGT TRB V, D and J references. Only V-J combinations with frequency above 0.0001 were analysed, covering approximately 99% of repertoires. For each V-J combination, a TCR clonal expansion and chaos score was defined as the ratio of F50 clonal expansion to chaos observed in the TCRdist matrix. Welch's t-statistics and random forest were used to narrow the features down to around 12 V-J combinations, which were then fed into a naive Bayes classifier. Thyroid-blood repertoire similarity was quantified with the Morisita-Horn index. Starting from the raw public reads, TCRdb applied fastp trimming at Q25, assembled clones with MiXCR and retained in-frame beta chains. Records with the same CDR3 protein are collapsed into one entry carrying the most frequent genes and DNA. In this record, the V and J calls reflect TCRdb's handling and not the investigators' own analysis. The table for this sample lists about 550,000 distinct CDR3 sequences; about 35% of them were counted only once. The ten largest clones take up around 4% of the sample.

V gives up 8 bases and J gives up 1 base, and the segment between their germline ends measures 17 bases. The CDR1 and CDR2 encoded by the germline V gene are SQVTM and ANQGSEA. Including cysteine and phenylalanine, the CDR3 has 14 amino acids. The only DNA kept is the CDR3, 42 bases in frame from the first base. The chain is encoded by TRBV29-1 joined to TRBJ1-1; D gene: possibly TRBD1, on 6 matching bases. Material: peripheral blood or thyroid tissue (not recorded which). The TCR was taken from an adult man with Graves' hyperthyroidism. At the DNA level, the sequence is TGCAGCATAGGGAATACGGGGGCGAACACTGAAGCTTTCTTT. Its amino acids are CSIGNTGANTEAFF.